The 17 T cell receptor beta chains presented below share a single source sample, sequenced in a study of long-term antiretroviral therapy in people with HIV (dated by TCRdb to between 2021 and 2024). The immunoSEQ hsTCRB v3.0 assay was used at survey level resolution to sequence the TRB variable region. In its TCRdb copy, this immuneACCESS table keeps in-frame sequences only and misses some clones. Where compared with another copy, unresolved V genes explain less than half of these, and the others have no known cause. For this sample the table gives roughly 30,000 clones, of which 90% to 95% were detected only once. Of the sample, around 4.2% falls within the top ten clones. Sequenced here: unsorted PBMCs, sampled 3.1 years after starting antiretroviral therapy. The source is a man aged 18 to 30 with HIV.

The CDR3 here is CASRDRETEAFF. The CDR3 DNA sequence: TGTGCCAGCAGAGACAGGGAGACTGAAGCTTTCTTT. V usage is TRBV27 and J usage is TRBJ1-1; 7 nucleotides align to TRBD1. Unmatched junction bases numbered 3, after V lost 6 bases and J lost 5 bases. The CDR3 is 12 amino acids. The germline CDR1 and CDR2 sequences are MNHEY and SMNVEV (reference sequence).

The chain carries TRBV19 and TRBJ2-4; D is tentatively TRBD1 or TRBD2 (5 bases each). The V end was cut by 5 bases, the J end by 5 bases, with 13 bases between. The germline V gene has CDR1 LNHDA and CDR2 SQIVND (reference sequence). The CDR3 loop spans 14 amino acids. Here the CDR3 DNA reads TGTGCCAGTAGTTTCGGGACCGCCCAAAACATTCAGTACTTC. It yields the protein CASSFGTAQNIQYF. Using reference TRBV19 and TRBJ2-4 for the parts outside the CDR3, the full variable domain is DGGITQSPKYLFRKEGQNVTLSCEQNLNHDAMYWYRQDPGQGLRLIYYSQIVNDFQKGDIAEGYSVSREKKESFPLTVTSAQKNPTAFYLCASSFGTAQNIQYFGAGTRLSVL.

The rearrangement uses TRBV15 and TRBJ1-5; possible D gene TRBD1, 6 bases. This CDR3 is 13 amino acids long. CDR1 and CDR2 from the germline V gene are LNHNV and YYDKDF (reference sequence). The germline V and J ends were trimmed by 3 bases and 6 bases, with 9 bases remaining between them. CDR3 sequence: CATSSRGVQPQHF. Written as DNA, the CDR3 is TGTGCCACCAGCAGTAGGGGGGTTCAGCCCCAGCATTTT.

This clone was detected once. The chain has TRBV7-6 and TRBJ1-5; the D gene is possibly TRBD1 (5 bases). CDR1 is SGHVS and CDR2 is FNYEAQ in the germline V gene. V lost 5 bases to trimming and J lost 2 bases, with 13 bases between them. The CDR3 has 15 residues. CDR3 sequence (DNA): TGTGCCAGCAGCCCCCGGGGGGGTGGCAATCAGCCCCAGCATTTT. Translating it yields CASSPRGGGNQPQHF.

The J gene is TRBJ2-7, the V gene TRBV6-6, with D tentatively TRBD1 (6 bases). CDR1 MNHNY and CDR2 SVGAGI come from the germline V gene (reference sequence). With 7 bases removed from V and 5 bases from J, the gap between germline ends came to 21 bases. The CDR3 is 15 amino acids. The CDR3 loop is CASTDWDTLRHEQYF. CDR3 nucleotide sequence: TGTGCCAGCACCGATTGGGACACCCTGAGGCACGAGCAGTACTTC.

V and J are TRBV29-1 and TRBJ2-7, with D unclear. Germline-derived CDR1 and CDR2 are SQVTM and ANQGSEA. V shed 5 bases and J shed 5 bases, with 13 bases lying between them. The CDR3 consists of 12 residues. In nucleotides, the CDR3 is TGCAGCGTTTTGGTCCTCGTGGACGAGCAGTACTTC. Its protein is CSVLVLVDEQYF.

The CDR3 coding sequence is TGCGCCAGCAGCTTGAAAGTGAGCTCCTATAATTCACCCCTCCACTTT. Translated, it gives CASSLKVSSYNSPLHF. This rearrangement joins TRBV5-1 to TRBJ1-6; D gene unclear. From germline, CDR1 is SGHRS and CDR2 YFSETQ. V dropped 1 base and J dropped 0 bases, with 8 bases sitting between them. This CDR3 spans 16 amino acids.

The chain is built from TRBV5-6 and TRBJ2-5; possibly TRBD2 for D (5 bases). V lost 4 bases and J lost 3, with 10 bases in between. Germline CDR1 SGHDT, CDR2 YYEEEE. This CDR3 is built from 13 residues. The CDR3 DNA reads TGTGCCAGCAGCGCGGGTGAGGAAGAGACCCAGTACTTC. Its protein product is CASSAGEEETQYF.

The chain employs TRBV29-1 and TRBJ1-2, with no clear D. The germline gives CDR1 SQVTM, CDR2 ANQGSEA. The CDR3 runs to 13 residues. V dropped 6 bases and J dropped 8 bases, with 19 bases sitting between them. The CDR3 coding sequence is TGCAGCGTCCGGGCGCCCGCTTCTTACGGCTACACCTTC. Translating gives CSVRAPASYGYTF.

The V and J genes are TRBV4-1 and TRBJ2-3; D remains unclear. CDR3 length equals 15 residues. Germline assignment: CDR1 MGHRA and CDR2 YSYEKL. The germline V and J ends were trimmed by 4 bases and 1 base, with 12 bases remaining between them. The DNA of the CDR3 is TGCGCCAGCAGCCCGTCTCTGAGGCGCACAGATACGCAGTATTTT. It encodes CASSPSLRRTDTQYF.

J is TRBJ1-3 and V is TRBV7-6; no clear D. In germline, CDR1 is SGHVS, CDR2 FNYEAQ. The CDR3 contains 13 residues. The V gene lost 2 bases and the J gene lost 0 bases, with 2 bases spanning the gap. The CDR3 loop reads CASSLNSGNTIYF. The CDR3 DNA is TGTGCCAGCAGCTTAAACTCTGGAAACACCATATATTTT.

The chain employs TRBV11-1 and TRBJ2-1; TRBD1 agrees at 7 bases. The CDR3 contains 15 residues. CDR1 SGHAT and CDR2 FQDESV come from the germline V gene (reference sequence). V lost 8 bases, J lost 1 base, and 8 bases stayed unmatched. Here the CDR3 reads CASAQGESSYNEQFF. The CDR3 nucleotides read TGTGCCAGCGCTCAGGGGGAGTCATCCTACAATGAGCAGTTCTTC.

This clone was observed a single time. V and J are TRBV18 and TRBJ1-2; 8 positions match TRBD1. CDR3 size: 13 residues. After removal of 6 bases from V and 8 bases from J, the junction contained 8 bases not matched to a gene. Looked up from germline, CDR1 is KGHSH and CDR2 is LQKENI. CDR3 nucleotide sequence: TGTGCCAGCTCCCCCGGACAGGGCAAAGGCTACACCTTC. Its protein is CASSPGQGKGYTF.

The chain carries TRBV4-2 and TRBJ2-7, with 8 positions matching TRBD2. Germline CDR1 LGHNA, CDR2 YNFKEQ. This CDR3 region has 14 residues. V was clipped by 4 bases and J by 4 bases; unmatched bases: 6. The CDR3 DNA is TGTGCCAGCAGCCTCAGGACGGGGGGGTACGAGCAGTACTTC. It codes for CASSLRTGGYEQYF.

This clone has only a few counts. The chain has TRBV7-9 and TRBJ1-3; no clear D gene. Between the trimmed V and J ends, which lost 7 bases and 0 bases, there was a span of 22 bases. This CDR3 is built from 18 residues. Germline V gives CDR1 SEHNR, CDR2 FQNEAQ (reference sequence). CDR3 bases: TGTGCCAGCAACAACCTCGGTACAGCGAAGGTCTCTGGAAACACCATATATTTT. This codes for CASNNLGTAKVSGNTIYF. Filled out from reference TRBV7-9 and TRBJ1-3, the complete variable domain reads DTGVSQNPRHKITKRGQNVTFRCDPISEHNRLYWYRQTLGQGPEFLTYFQNEAQLEKSRLLSDRFSAERPKGSFSTLEIQRTEQGDSAMYLCASNNLGTAKVSGNTIYFGEGSWLTVV.

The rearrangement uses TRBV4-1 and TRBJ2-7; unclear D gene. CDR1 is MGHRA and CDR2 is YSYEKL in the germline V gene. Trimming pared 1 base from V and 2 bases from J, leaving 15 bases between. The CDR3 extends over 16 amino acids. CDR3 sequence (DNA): TGCGCCAGCAGCCAAGTTATTTCAGGCCCAACCTACGAGCAGTACTTC. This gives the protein CASSQVISGPTYEQYF.

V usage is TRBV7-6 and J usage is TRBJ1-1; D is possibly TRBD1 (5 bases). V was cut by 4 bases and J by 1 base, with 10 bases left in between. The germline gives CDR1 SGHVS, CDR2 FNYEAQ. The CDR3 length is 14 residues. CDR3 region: CASSSGATNTEAFF. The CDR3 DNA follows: TGTGCCAGCAGCTCCGGGGCCACGAACACTGAAGCTTTCTTT.